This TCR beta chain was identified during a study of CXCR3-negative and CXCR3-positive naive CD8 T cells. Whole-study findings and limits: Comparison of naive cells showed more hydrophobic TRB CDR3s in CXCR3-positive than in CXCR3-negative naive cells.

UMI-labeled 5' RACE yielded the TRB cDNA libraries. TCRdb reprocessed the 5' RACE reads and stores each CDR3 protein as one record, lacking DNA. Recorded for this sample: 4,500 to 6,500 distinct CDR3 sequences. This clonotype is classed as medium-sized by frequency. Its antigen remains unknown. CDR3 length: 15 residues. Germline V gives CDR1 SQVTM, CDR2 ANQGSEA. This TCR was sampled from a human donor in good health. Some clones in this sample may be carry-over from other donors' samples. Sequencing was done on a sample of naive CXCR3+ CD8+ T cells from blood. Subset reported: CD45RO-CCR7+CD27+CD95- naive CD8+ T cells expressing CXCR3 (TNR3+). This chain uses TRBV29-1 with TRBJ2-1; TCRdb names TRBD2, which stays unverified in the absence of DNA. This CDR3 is CSVEKPSRRVYEQFF.